These 8 T cell receptor beta chains came from one sample sequenced in a study of OX40 agonist ivuxolimab in advanced cancers. This table comes from immunoSEQ multiplex PCR, and its TCRdb copy is limited to in-frame clones, with some not included. This table holds fewer than 45,000 clones, about 87% found once. The sequences come from CD4+ or CD8+ T cells sorted from blood, collected in a trial of the OX40 agonist ivuxolimab. The receptors come from an adult with an advanced solid tumor such as melanoma, head and neck, liver or kidney cancer.

This rearrangement joins TRBV5-1 to TRBJ2-3, with 8 bases matching TRBD1. The CDR3 runs 14 residues. J gave up 3 bases and V 4 bases, and 4 bases lay outside the gene matches. The V gene's germline CDR1 is SGHRS and CDR2 YFSETQ. The CDR3 DNA sequence: TGCGCCAGCAGCCCCGACAGGGGAACAGATACGCAGTATTTT. Its translation is CASSPDRGTDTQYF.

J is TRBJ2-7 and V is TRBV5-1; 10 bases are a match to TRBD2. V shed 4 bases, J shed 4 bases, and the junction held 14 bases outside the gene matches. The CDR3 loop spans 17 amino acids. The germline V gene has CDR1 SGHRS and CDR2 YFSETQ. The CDR3 spells CASSKDLAGGGDYEQYF. Written as DNA, the CDR3 is TGCGCCAGCAGCAAAGATTTAGCGGGAGGTGGGGATTACGAGCAGTACTTC.

The chain carries TRBV28 and TRBJ2-6, with D unclear. CDR1 and CDR2 from the germline V gene are MDHEN and SYDVKM. The CDR3 length is 13 residues. The ends were cut back, 3 bases at V and 4 bases at J, with 4 bases in the middle. CDR3 sequence reads: CASSFSGANVLTF. CDR3 DNA: TGTGCCAGCAGTTTCTCCGGGGCCAACGTCCTGACTTTC.

The gene calls are TRBV9 and TRBJ2-7, with D uncertain. V lost 0 bases and J 0 bases, leaving 16 bases between the germline ends. The CDR3 contains 17 residues. Germline CDR1 is SGDLS and CDR2 is YYNGEE. This CDR3 is CASSVGWSPGISYEQYF. CDR3 coding DNA: TGTGCCAGCAGCGTAGGGTGGTCCCCAGGTATCTCCTACGAGCAGTACTTC.

The gene calls are TRBV7-2 and TRBJ2-3; 7 nucleotides line up with TRBD1. V lost 5 bases to trimming and J lost 0 bases; unmatched junction nucleotides: 5. The CDR3 extends over 15 amino acids. CDR1 SGHTA and CDR2 FQGNSA come from the germline V gene. The CDR3 sequence: CASSPDRISTDTQYF. The CDR3 region has the DNA TGTGCCAGCAGCCCGGACAGGATCAGCACAGATACGCAGTATTTT.

The chain couples TRBV5-1 to TRBJ2-1; a weak D match, TRBD2 (5 bases). Germline CDR1 and CDR2: SGHRS and YFSETQ. V was cut by 5 bases and J by 7 bases, with 13 bases left in between. CDR3 length: 13 amino acids. Written as DNA, the CDR3 is TGCGCCAGCAGATCGCCCGGGAAGAATGAGCAGTTCTTC. It yields the protein CASRSPGKNEQFF.

This clone was recorded only once. V usage is TRBV11-3 and J usage is TRBJ2-1; TRBD2 matches at 13 bases. This CDR3 has 15 residues. After removal of 3 bases from V and 5 bases from J, the junction contained 1 base not matched to a gene. Per germline, CDR1 SGHNT and CDR2 YENEEA. CDR3 sequence (DNA): TGTGCCAGCAGCTTGGGGACTAGCGGGAACAATGAGCAGTTCTTC. Translating it yields CASSLGTSGNNEQFF.

This clone was detected only once. CDR3 amino acids: CASSLTGNPSGNTIYF. CDR3 coding DNA: TGCGCCAGCAGCTTAACAGGGAACCCCTCTGGAAACACCATATATTTT. The V call is TRBV5-1, the J call TRBJ1-3, with D possibly TRBD1 on 6 matching bases. Germline values: CDR1 SGHRS, CDR2 YFSETQ. This CDR3 has 16 amino acids. Trimming cost V 2 bases and J 0 bases, with 12 bases left between them.